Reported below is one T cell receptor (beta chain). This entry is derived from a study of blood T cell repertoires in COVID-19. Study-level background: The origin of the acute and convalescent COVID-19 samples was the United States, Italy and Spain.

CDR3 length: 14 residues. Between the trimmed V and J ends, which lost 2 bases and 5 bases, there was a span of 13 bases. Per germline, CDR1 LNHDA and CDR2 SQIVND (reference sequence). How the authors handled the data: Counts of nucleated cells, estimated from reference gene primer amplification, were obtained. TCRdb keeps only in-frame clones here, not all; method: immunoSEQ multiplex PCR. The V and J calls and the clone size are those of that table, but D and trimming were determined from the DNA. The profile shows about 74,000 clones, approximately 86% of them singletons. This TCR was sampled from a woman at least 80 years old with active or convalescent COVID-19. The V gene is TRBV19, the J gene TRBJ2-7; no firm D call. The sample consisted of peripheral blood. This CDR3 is CASSITSADDEQYF. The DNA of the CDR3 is TGTGCCAGTAGTATAACCAGCGCCGACGACGAGCAGTACTTC.